A selection of T cell receptor beta chains follows, all from one sample in a study of T cell responses to AZD1222 COVID-19 vaccine. Produced via immunoSEQ multiplex PCR; TCRdb's table is partial and in-frame only. Of more than 140,000 clones in the sample, approximately 89% were seen once. The source was peripheral blood, collected on day 0 of AZD1222 vaccination. Every receptor here comes from an adult in good health. Each CDR3 is given with its conserved first and last residue. D genes are given only for firm matches. Clone size is shown for a subset of rows, as once, few, many or a class of expanded clone.

>TRBJ1-3|-|TRBV28|-
CASNGGGTVLGTIYF
TGTGCCAGCAATGGAGGTGGAACGGTGCTCGGCACCATATATTTT
>TRBJ2-7|-|TRBV7-6|TRBD1
CASSLGAGGSYEQYF
TGTGCCAGCAGCTTAGGCGCAGGGGGTTCTTACGAGCAGTACTTC
>TRBJ1-5|-|TRBV6-4|-
CASSDFPDTNQPQHF
TGTGCCAGCAGTGACTTTCCGGACACCAATCAGCCCCAGCATTTT
>TRBJ1-2|-|TRBV18|-
CASSPPGGSNYGYTF
TGTGCCAGCTCACCCCCTGGAGGGAGTAACTATGGCTACACCTTC
>TRBJ1-5|-|TRBV28|-
CASSLGIIQPQHF
TGTGCCAGCAGTTTAGGGATAATTCAGCCCCAGCATTTT
>TRBJ2-3|once|TRBV4-2|-
CASSQDGLGGDTQYF
TGTGCCAGCAGCCAAGACGGCCTAGGGGGAGATACGCAGTATTTT
>TRBJ2-7|-|TRBV28|TRBD1
CASTATGVARYEQYF
TGTGCCAGCACCGCGACAGGGGTCGCTAGATACGAGCAGTACTTC
>TRBJ2-7|-|TRBV30|-
CAFRTESSYEQYF
TGTGCCTTCCGGACAGAGAGCTCCTACGAGCAGTACTTC
>TRBJ1-2|-|TRBV5-5|-
CASSLAATNYGYTF
TGTGCCAGCAGCTTGGCCGCAACAAACTATGGCTACACCTTC
>TRBJ1-2|once|TRBV7-9|TRBD1
CASSLVAQGYYGYTF
TGTGCCAGCAGCTTAGTAGCACAGGGGTACTATGGCTACACCTTC
>TRBJ1-1|-|TRBV4-2|-
CASSQIRGNLNTEAFF
TGTGCCAGCAGCCAAATCCGGGGCAATTTAAACACTGAAGCTTTCTTT
>TRBJ1-1|-|TRBV5-1|-
CASTMGGYKNTEAFF
TGCGCCAGCACCATGGGAGGGTACAAAAACACTGAAGCTTTCTTT
>TRBJ2-5|-|TRBV14|-
CASSQDLYREETQYF
TGTGCCAGCAGCCAAGATTTGTACCGAGAAGAGACCCAGTACTTC
>TRBJ1-1|-|TRBV4-3|TRBD1
CASSQVTGPTEAFF
TGCGCCAGCAGCCAAGTGACAGGGCCCACTGAAGCTTTCTTT
>TRBJ2-3|-|TRBV27|TRBD2
CASRLTSGSGDTQYF
TGTGCCAGCAGGTTGACTAGCGGGAGTGGTGATACGCAGTATTTT
>TRBJ1-3|-|TRBV19|-
CASSSIPRDGPRVNTIYF
TGTGCCAGTAGTTCCATTCCCCGGGACGGACCTCGAGTAAACACCATATATTTT
>TRBJ1-1|-|TRBV7-2|-
CASSFKRNTEAFF
TGTGCCAGCAGCTTTAAACGGAACACTGAAGCTTTCTTT
>TRBJ2-1|once|TRBV30|-
CAWSPQYNEQFF
TGTGCCTGGAGTCCCCAATACAATGAGCAGTTCTTC
>TRBJ2-2|-|TRBV4-3|-
CASSQGGVTGELFF
TGCGCCAGCAGCCAGGGGGGTGTCACCGGGGAGCTGTTTTTT
>TRBJ1-2|once|TRBV9|TRBD1
CASSVELGQSYTF
TGTGCCAGCAGCGTAGAGTTGGGACAGAGCTACACCTTC
>TRBJ1-4|-|TRBV9|-
CASHSCELFF
TGTGCCAGCCACTCGTGTGAACTGTTTTTT
>TRBJ1-1|-|TRBV7-6|-
CASSLGTHTEAFF
TGTGCCAGCAGCTTAGGGACACACACTGAAGCTTTCTTT
>TRBJ1-1|-|TRBV3-1/TRBV3-2|-
CASSDTGRPEAFF
TGTGCCAGCAGCGATACAGGGAGGCCTGAAGCTTTCTTT
>TRBJ2-3|-|TRBV24-1|-
CATSGRDTSRTDTQYF
TGTGCCACCAGTGGCCGGGACACAAGCCGCACAGATACGCAGTATTTT
>TRBJ2-5|-|TRBV4-3|TRBD1
CASSQTGQGRGETQYF
TGCGCCAGCAGCCAGACCGGACAGGGGAGGGGAGAGACCCAGTACTTC
>TRBJ2-5|-|TRBV5-1|-
CASRGDTAGETQYF
TGCGCCAGCAGGGGAGACACGGCGGGTGAGACCCAGTACTTC
>TRBJ1-5|-|TRBV28|-
CASSLQGRNQPQHF
TGTGCCAGCAGTTTACAGGGTCGCAATCAGCCCCAGCATTTT
>TRBJ2-2|-|TRBV6-2/TRBV6-3|-
CASSYRVVGGPGELFF
TGTGCCAGCAGTTACCGTGTTGTTGGGGGACCCGGGGAGCTGTTTTTT
>TRBJ2-1|-|TRBV4-1|-
CASSQDIADRTNEQFF
TGCGCCAGCAGCCAAGATATAGCGGACAGAACCAATGAGCAGTTCTTC
>TRBJ1-1|-|TRBV21-1|-
CASSKALSGLYLARNTEAFF
TGTGCCAGCAGCAAAGCCCTTTCGGGACTCTACCTGGCGAGGAACACTGAAGCTTTCTTT
>TRBJ2-7|-|TRBV6-5|-
CASRRRQGTTYEQYF
TGTGCCAGCAGACGCAGACAGGGGACTACCTACGAGCAGTACTTC
>TRBJ1-1|-|TRBV19|TRBD1
CASTPVGGGAVNTEAFF
TGTGCCAGTACCCCCGTTGGAGGGGGCGCGGTAAACACTGAAGCTTTCTTT
>TRBJ2-3|-|TRBV30|-
CAWSGSTDTQYF
TGTGCCTGGAGTGGATCAACAGATACGCAGTATTTT
>TRBJ1-4|-|TRBV15|-
CATSREGRVWEKLFF
TGTGCCACCAGCAGAGAGGGCAGGGTATGGGAAAAACTGTTTTTT
>TRBJ2-3|-|TRBV30|TRBD1
CAWDRETDTQYF
TGTGCCTGGGACAGGGAAACCGATACGCAGTATTTT
>TRBJ1-2|once|TRBV30|-
CAWSVGPGYGYTF
TGTGCCTGGAGTGTAGGACCGGGCTATGGCTACACCTTC
>TRBJ2-7|-|TRBV27|-
CASSLSYRGEQYF
TGTGCCAGCAGTTTATCGTACCGGGGCGAGCAGTACTTC
>TRBJ2-1|once|TRBV15|-
CATSTPGTVYNEQFF
TGTGCCACCAGCACTCCCGGGACGGTCTACAATGAGCAGTTCTTC
>TRBJ1-5|-|TRBV10-3|TRBD1
CATTPNRDRGQPQHF
TGTGCCACTACCCCGAACCGGGACAGGGGACAGCCCCAGCATTTT
>TRBJ2-2|-|TRBV18|-
CASSPPSQGTGELFF
TGTGCCAGCTCACCACCTTCGCAGGGGACCGGGGAGCTGTTTTTT
>TRBJ2-7|-|TRBV28|TRBD1
CASSSRRDRGLYEQYF
TGTGCCAGCAGTTCCCGGCGGGACAGGGGTTTGTACGAGCAGTACTTC
>TRBJ2-7|-|TRBV9|TRBD1
CASSVGGTGTEQYF
TGTGCCAGCAGCGTAGGAGGGACAGGGACCGAGCAGTACTTC
>TRBJ2-2|-|TRBV7-6|-
CASKSEPLNTGELFF
TGTGCCAGCAAATCCGAACCTTTGAACACCGGGGAGCTGTTTTTT
>TRBJ1-3|-|TRBV5-1|-
CASRAAGNSGNTIYF
TGCGCCAGCAGAGCCGCAGGAAACTCTGGAAACACCATATATTTT
>TRBJ1-3|-|TRBV2|-
CASSAPGTGNTIYF
TGTGCCAGCAGTGCCCCAGGGACTGGAAACACCATATATTTT
>TRBJ1-1|-|TRBV5-4|TRBD1
CASSLRGGGEAFF
TGTGCCAGCAGCTTGAGAGGGGGCGGGGAAGCTTTCTTT
>TRBJ1-5|-|TRBV12-5|TRBD1
CASGLGTGALSNQPQHF
TGTGCTAGTGGTTTGGGGACAGGAGCCTTGAGCAATCAGCCCCAGCATTTT
>TRBJ2-1|-|TRBV25-1|TRBD2
CASSVASGNNEQFF
TGTGCCAGCAGTGTAGCTAGCGGGAACAATGAGCAGTTCTTC
>TRBJ2-3|-|TRBV7-9|-
CASSLEGLVPRYF
TGTGCCAGCAGCTTAGAGGGACTGGTACCGCGGTATTTT
>TRBJ2-2|-|TRBV4-2|-
CASSQKGGSESATGELFF
TGTGCCAGCAGCCAAAAGGGGGGATCGGAGTCAGCCACCGGGGAGCTGTTTTTT
>TRBJ2-2|-|TRBV5-1|TRBD1
CASSSGQISTGELFF
TGCGCCAGCAGCTCGGGACAGATTTCCACCGGGGAGCTGTTTTTT
>TRBJ2-1|-|TRBV18|-
CASSPTRYNEQFF
TGTGCCAGCTCACCGACGCGCTACAATGAGCAGTTCTTC
>TRBJ1-5|-|TRBV21-1|-
CASSPGTANQPQHF
TGTGCCAGCAGCCCCGGGACAGCCAATCAGCCCCAGCATTTT
>TRBJ1-5|-|TRBV6-5|-
CASSYSGQYSNQPQHF
TGTGCCAGCAGTTACTCGGGCCAGTATAGCAATCAGCCCCAGCATTTT
>TRBJ1-2|-|TRBV9|-
CASSAGAPGYGYTF
TGTGCCAGCAGCGCAGGGGCTCCCGGCTATGGCTACACCTTC
>TRBJ1-6|-|TRBV6-5|-
CASRRLENSPLHF
TGTGCCAGCAGGCGGTTAGAGAATTCACCCCTCCACTTT
>TRBJ1-5|once|TRBV19|-
CASSTEGNRNQPQHF
TGTGCCAGTAGTACGGAGGGGAACCGCAATCAGCCCCAGCATTTT